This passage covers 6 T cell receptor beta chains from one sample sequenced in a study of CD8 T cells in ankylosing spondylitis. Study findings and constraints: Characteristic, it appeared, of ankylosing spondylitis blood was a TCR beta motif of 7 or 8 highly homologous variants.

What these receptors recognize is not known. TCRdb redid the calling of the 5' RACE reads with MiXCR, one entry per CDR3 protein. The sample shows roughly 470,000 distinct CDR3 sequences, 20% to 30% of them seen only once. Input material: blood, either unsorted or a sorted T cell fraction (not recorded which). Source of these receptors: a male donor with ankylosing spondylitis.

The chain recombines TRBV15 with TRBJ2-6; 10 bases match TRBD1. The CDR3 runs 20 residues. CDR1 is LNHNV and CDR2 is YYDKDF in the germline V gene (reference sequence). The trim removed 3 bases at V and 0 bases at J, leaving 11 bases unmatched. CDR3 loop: CATSSIRDRGQLSGANVLTF. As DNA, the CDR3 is TGTGCCACCAGCAGCATTAGAGACAGGGGGCAACTCTCTGGGGCCAACGTCCTGACTTTC.

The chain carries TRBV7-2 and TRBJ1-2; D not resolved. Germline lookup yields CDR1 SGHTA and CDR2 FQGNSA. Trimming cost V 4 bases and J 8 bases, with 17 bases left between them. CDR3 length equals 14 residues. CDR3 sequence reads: CASSSMTGAGGYTF. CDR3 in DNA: TGTGCCAGCAGCTCAATGACGGGTGCCGGGGGCTACACCTTC.

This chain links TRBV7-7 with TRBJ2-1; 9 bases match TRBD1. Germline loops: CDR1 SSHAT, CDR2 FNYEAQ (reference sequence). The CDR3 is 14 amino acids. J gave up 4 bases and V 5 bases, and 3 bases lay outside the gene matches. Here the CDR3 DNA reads TGTGCCAGCAGCGACGGGACAGGGTACAATGAGCAGTTCTTC. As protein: CASSDGTGYNEQFF.

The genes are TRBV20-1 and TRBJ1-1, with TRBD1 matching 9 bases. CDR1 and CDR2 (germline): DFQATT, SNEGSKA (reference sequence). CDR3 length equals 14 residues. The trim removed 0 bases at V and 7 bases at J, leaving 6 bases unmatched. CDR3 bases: TGCAGTGCTAGAGATCACAGGGGGCCTGGTGAAGCTTTCTTT. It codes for CSARDHRGPGEAFF.

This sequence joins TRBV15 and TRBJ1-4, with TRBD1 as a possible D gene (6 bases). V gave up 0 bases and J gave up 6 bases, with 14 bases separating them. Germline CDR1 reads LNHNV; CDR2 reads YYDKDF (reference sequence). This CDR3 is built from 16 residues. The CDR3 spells CATSREPTGFYEKLFF. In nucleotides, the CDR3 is TGTGCCACCAGCAGAGAACCGACAGGTTTTTATGAAAAACTGTTTTTT.

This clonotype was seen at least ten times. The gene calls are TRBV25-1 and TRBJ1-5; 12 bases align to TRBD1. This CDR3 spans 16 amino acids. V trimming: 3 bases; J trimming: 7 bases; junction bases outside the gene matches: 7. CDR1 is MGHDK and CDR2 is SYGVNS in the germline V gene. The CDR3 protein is CASSELRDRGPQPQHF. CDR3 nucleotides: TGTGCCAGCAGTGAGCTTCGGGACAGGGGGCCCCAGCCCCAGCATTTT.